This entry describes one T cell receptor beta chain. The target of this receptor is not known. Nothing much larger sits one base from this clone, and base qualities are not available. Another Seattle source contributed samples from volunteer blood donors who had recovered from COVID-19. Each collaborating institution followed its own protocols to collect whole blood in K2EDTA tubes. For TCRbeta analysis, collaborator samples were shipped as frozen whole blood, as isolated PBMCs, or as DNA extracted from either sample type. Trimming at the junction amounts to 3 bases on V and 0 bases on J, and the germline ends lie 9 bases apart. The CDR3 goes from the cysteine to the phenylalanine over 15 residues. CDR3 DNA only is kept here, 45 bases in frame from base 1. CDR1 and CDR2 are read off the germline V gene as ENHRY and SYGVKD. These data are taken from a study of blood T cell repertoires in COVID-19 (dated by TCRdb to 2019 to 2021). Context from the whole study: The collaborator samples originated in the United States, Italy and Spain and spanned the acute and convalescent phases of COVID-19. The prospective study material was composed of cDNA or gDNA derived from T cells, B-cell-depleted T cells, or PBMCs. The dataset comprised deeply sampled blood TCRbeta repertoires from subjects exposed to, actively infected with, or recovered from COVID-19. A freely available public database, intended as a resource for researchers studying the immune response to SARS-CoV-2, is where the repertoires were released. Samples were obtained from the ongoing ImmuneRACE study (first 160 participants) and from some 1,200 subjects provided by 6 global collaborators. A de-identified subject ID, COVID-19 status, age in years and sex were almost always included in the sample metadata. Where HLA class I and class II types were available, the types were taken from metadata supplied by the sample provider, not from assay-based typing. What the research found in general, with its limitations: The amount of clinical and demographic metadata varied by source and participant and was provided uncurated.

The immunoSEQ Assay, a bias-controlled multiplex PCR, was used to amplify TCRbeta CDR3 regions from genomic DNA. From the authors' description of their analysis: The number of nucleated cells in each sample was estimated by amplification of reference gene primers within the assay. To quantify the absolute abundance of each unique TCRbeta CDR3 rearrangement, sequence reads were collapsed and filtered. Productive Simpson clonality was computed per sample as the square root of Simpson's diversity index over productive rearrangements. What TCRdb holds here is the immuneACCESS table cut down to in-frame rearrangements. Part of the clones is not present; checked against another copy, under half of the missing clones reflect an unresolved V gene, and the others are unexplained. That table gives V, J and clone size, and the DNA gave D and trimming. This sample has under 300,000 clones in its table, and over 80% of those were observed once. About 4.3% of the sample belongs to the ten largest clones.

The sample was peripheral blood. The V and J genes are TRBV10-3 and TRBJ1-3, with the identity of the D gene unclear. The origin of this receptor is a man in his 60s who had recovered from COVID-19. The nucleotides read TGTGCCATCAGTGATGCAGACTTCTCTGGAAACACCATATATTTT. Its protein reads: CAISDADFSGNTIYF.